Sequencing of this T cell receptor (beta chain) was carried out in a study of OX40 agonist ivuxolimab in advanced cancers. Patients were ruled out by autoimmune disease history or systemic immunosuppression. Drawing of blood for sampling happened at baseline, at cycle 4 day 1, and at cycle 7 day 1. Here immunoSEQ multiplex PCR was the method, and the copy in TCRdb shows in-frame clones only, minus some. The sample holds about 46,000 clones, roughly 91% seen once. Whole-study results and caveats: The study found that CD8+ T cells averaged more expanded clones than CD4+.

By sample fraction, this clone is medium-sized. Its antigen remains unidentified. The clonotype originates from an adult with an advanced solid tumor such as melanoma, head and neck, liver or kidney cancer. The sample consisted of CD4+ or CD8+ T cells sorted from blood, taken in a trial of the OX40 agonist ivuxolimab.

The CDR3 DNA follows: TGTGCCAGCAGCCCCCCCCGCTATGGCTACACCTTC. Translated: CASSPPRYGYTF. The chain carries TRBV7-2 and TRBJ1-2; D is uncertain. Per germline, CDR1 SGHTA and CDR2 FQGNSA. The CDR3 extends over 12 amino acids. V was pared by 5 bases and J by 4 bases, with 8 bases between.